This T cell receptor beta chain was sequenced in a study of T cell changes during pregnancy in multiple sclerosis. CDR1 is LNHDA and CDR2 is SQIVND in the germline V gene (reference sequence). Trimming removed 5 bases at V and 4 bases at J, with 17 bases between. This CDR3 is built from 15 residues. The repertoire was sequenced with immunoSEQ multiplex PCR; TCRdb's copy has only in-frame clones and lacks some. The repertoire holds about 64,000 clones, with about 96% as singletons. The chain has TRBV19 and TRBJ1-1; D may be TRBD1 (5 bases). This sample comprised CD8+ T cells from peripheral blood mononuclear cells, obtained after pregnancy. This receptor was obtained from a female donor with multiple sclerosis, enrolled in a pregnancy study. The CDR3 reads CASSPWIGVSTEAFF. The CDR3 DNA follows: TGTGCCAGTAGTCCTTGGATAGGGGTCTCCACTGAAGCTTTCTTT.